These 5 T cell receptor beta chains were sequenced from one sample in a study of human T cells and chemical hapten exposure. Described time point: patch test 2, 6 weeks after DPC sensitization. Sample treatment: therapeutic diphenylcyclopropenone sensitization with weekly scalp DPC. TCRdb used MiXCR to reprocess the RACE reads, holding one entry per CDR3 protein. The sample shows about 84,000 distinct CDR3 sequences, about 9.4% of them seen only once. The source was whole blood, collected in connection with sensitization to the hapten diphenylcyclopropenone (DPC). The receptors were sampled from a woman in her 50s with alopecia areata. Some clones in this sample may be carry-over from other donors' samples.

The chain uses TRBV29-1 and TRBJ2-4; possibly TRBD2 for D (5 bases). The germline V and J ends were trimmed by 3 bases and 8 bases, with 14 bases remaining between them. Germline loops: CDR1 SQVTM, CDR2 ANQGSEA. The CDR3 covers 13 residues. CDR3 coding DNA: TGCAGCGTTGAGGGCTATTCGCGGGACATTCAGTACTTC. This translates into CSVEGYSRDIQYF.

This chain uses TRBV4-1 with TRBJ2-7; 9 nucleotides match TRBD1. J was trimmed by 3 bases and V by 1 base; bases with no gene match: 10. This CDR3 is 17 amino acids long. In germline, CDR1 is MGHRA, CDR2 YSYEKL. The CDR3 is CASSQGGTGTNFYEQYF. The DNA of the CDR3 is TGCGCCAGCAGCCAAGGGGGGACAGGGACCAATTTCTACGAGCAGTACTTC.

This clonotype was picked up many times. DNA for the CDR3: TGCAGTGCTAAAAAGGACAGGGGGAACACTGAAGCTTTCTTT. Translation: CSAKKDRGNTEAFF. V usage is TRBV20-1 and J usage is TRBJ1-1, with 9 bases fitting TRBD1. From germline, CDR1 is DFQATT and CDR2 SNEGSKA (reference sequence). The ends lost 4 bases at V and 1 base at J; junction bases unmatched: 4. There are 14 residues in the CDR3.

This clonotype has a handful of counts. V and J are TRBV12-3 or TRBV12-4 and TRBJ2-4; 8 positions match TRBD2. This CDR3 contains 15 residues. J lost 12 bases, V lost 6 bases, and 16 bases had no gene match. This chain's CDR3 is CASSPLTSAPSSQYF. The CDR3 nucleotides are TGTGCCAGCAGCCCACTGACTAGCGCCCCGTCTTCTCAGTACTTC.

J is TRBJ1-1 and V is TRBV20-1; possibly TRBD1 for D (5 bases). In germline, CDR1 is DFQATT, CDR2 SNEGSKA (reference sequence). The V and J ends lost 0 bases and 4 bases respectively, with 12 bases between them. This CDR3 is built from 14 residues. The CDR3 sequence: CSARDGTVSTEAFF. CDR3 nucleotides: TGCAGTGCTAGAGACGGGACGGTGAGCACTGAAGCTTTCTTT.